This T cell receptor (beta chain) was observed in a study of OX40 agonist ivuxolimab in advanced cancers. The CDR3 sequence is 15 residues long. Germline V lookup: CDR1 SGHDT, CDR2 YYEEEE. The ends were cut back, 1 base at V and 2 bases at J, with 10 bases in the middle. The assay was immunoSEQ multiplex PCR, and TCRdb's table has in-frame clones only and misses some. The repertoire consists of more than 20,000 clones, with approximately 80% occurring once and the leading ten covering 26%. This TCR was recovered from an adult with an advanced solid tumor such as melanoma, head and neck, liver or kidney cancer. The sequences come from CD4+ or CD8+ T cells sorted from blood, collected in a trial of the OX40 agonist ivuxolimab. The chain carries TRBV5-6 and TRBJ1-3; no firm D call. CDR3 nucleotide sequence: TGTGCCAGCAGCTTGAGTCTTATCCCTGGAAACACCATATATTTT. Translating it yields CASSLSLIPGNTIYF.